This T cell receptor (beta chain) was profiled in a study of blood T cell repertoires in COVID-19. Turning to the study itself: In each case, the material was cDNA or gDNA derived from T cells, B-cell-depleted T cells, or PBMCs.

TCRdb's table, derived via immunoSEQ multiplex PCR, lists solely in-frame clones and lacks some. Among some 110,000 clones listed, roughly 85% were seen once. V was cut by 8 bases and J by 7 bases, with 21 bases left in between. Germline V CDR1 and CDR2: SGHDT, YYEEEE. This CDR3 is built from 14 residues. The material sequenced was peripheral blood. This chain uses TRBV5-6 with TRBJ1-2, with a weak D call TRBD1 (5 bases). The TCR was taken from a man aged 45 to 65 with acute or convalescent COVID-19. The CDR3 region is CASQRGWGEGGYTF. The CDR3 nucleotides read TGTGCCAGTCAACGTGGATGGGGGGAGGGTGGCTACACCTTC.